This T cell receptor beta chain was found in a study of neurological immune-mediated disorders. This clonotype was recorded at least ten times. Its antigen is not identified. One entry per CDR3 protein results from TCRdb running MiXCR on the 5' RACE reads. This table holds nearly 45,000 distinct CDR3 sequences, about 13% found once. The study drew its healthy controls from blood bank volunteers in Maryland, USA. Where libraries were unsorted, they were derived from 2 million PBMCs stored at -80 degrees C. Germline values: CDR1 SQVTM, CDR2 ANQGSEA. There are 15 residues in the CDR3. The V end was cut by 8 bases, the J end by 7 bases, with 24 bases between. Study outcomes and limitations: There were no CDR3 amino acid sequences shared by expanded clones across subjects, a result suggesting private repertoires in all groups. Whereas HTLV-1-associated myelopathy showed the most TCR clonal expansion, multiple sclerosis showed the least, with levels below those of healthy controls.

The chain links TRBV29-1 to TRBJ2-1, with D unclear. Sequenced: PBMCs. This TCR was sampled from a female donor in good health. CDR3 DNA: TGCAGCTTTTCTGCTACCTTAGACCGTATGAATGAGCAGTTCTTC. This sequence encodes CSFSATLDRMNEQFF.